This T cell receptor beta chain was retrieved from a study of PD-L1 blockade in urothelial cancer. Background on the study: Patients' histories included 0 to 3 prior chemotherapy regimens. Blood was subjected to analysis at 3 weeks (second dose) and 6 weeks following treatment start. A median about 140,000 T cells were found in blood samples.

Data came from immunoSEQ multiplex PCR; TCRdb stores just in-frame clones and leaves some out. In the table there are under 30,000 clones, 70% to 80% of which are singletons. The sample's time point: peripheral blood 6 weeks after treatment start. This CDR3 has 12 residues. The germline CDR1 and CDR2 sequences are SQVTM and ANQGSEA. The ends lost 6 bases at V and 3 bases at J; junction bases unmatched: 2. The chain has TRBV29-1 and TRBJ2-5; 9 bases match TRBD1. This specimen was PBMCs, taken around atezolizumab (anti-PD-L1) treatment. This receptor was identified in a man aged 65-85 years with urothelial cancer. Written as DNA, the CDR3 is TGCAGCGTAAGGACAGGGGAAGAGACCCAGTACTTC. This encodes CSVRTGEETQYF.